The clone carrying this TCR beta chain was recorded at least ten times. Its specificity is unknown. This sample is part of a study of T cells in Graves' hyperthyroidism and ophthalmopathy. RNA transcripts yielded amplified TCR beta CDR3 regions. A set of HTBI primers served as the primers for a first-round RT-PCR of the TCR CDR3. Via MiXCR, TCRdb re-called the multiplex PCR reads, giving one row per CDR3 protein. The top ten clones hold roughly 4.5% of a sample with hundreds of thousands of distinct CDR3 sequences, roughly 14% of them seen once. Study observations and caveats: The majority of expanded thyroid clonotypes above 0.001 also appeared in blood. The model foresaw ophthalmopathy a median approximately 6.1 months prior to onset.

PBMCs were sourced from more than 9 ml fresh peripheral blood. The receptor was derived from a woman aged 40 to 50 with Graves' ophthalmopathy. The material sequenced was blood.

CDR3 DNA: TGTGCCAGCAGCCCCCGGGACAGACAAGAGACCCAGTACTTC. Residues: CASSPRDRQETQYF. The rearrangement links TRBV18 to TRBJ2-5, with 7 bases fitting TRBD1. Germline CDR1 reads KGHSH; CDR2 reads LQKENI. The CDR3 spans 14 residues. V gave up 8 bases and J gave up 2 bases; unmatched junction bases: 8.